This TCR beta chain emerged from a study of blood T cell repertoires in COVID-19. As for the study in general: The United States, Italy and Spain were the sources of the acute and convalescent COVID-19 samples. The analysed material was cDNA or gDNA that came from T cells, B-cell-depleted T cells, or PBMCs.

Under the authors' procedure: Cell counts per sample came from amplifying reference gene primers. Assay: immunoSEQ multiplex PCR; the TCRdb copy retains only in-frame clones and omits some. That table furnishes V, J and clone size, whereas the DNA furnished D and trimming. This table holds around 250,000 clones, more than 75% found once. Sequenced material: peripheral blood. This sequence originates from a woman between 65 and 79 years old with active or convalescent COVID-19.

Here the CDR3 DNA reads TGCGCCACCAACAAAGGACAGTCCTCCTACGAGCAGTACTTC. Translating it yields CATNKGQSSYEQYF. The chain has TRBV10-2 and TRBJ2-7, with D perhaps TRBD1 (6 bases). This CDR3 comprises 14 residues. Per the germline V gene, CDR1 is WSHSY and CDR2 is SAAADI. With 10 bases removed from V and 0 bases from J, the gap between germline ends came to 16 bases.